The source of this T cell receptor beta chain is a study of blood T cell repertoires in COVID-19. At the level of the study: Samples representing acute and convalescent COVID-19 were sourced from the United States, Italy and Spain. In each case, the material was cDNA or gDNA derived from T cells, B-cell-depleted T cells, or PBMCs.

As processed by the authors: It was from reference gene primer amplification that nucleated cell counts were estimated. Profiling relied on immunoSEQ multiplex PCR, and the TCRdb table lists in-frame clones only, not all of them. V and J calls and clone size are copied from that table; D and trimming were computed from the DNA. The sample yields fewer than 200,000 clones, roughly four fifths seen once. Sequencing used peripheral blood. This TCR was recovered from a man aged 35-49 years who had recovered from COVID-19.

The CDR3 loop is CASSVAEDYGYTF. In DNA form, the CDR3 reads TGTGCCAGCAGCGTAGCGGAGGACTATGGCTACACCTTC. This chain connects TRBV9 to TRBJ1-2; D unclear. The germline CDR1 and CDR2 sequences are SGDLS and YYNGEE. The CDR3 sequence is 13 residues long. The V end was cut by 0 bases, the J end by 3 bases, with 6 bases between.